These T cell receptor beta chains were read from a single sample in a study of neurological immune-mediated disorders. MiXCR was run by TCRdb on the 5' RACE reads, yielding one entry per CDR3 protein. This table has more than 25,000 distinct CDR3 sequences, about 16% appearing once. The sequenced sample was CD4+ T cells from blood. These receptors originate from a female donor with HTLV-1-associated myelopathy (HAM/TSP). Both conserved end residues are part of each CDR3. Fields, in order: clone size, D gene, J gene, V gene, CDR3 length, CDR3 DNA, CDR3 protein. The D gene is left open where the match is weak. Some rows have no size entry. The others give once, few or many, or a class for an expanded clone.

>many|NA|TRBJ2-7|TRBV7-9|15
TGTGCCAGCAGTTCGCAGTCACGCGAGATTTCCGAGCAGTACTTC
CASSSQSREISEQYF
>many|NA|TRBJ2-7|TRBV6-5|15
TGTGCCAGCTCAGTAGGTTGGGGGAAATCCTACGAGCAGTACTTC
CASSVGWGKSYEQYF
>many|NA|TRBJ2-1|TRBV20-1|14
TGCAGTGCTAGACGGGACCGATCCTACAATGAGCAGTTCTTC
CSARRDRSYNEQFF
>NA|NA|TRBJ2-1|TRBV5-1|16
TGCGCCAGCAGCTTGGCAACAGGGGGGGGGACCAATGAGCAGTTCTTC
CASSLATGGGTNEQFF
>many|TRBD2|TRBJ2-7|TRBV20-1|13
TGCAGTGCTAGACCAAGTAGCGGGAGCGAGCAGTACTTC
CSARPSSGSEQYF
>many|NA|TRBJ1-3|TRBV3-1|15
TGTGCCAGCAGCCAAGACCGCCCTTATGGAAACACCATATATTTT
CASSQDRPYGNTIYF
>NA|NA|TRBJ1-4|TRBV7-9|12
TGTGCCAGCAGCTTAAGTAGCGAAAAACTGTTTTTT
CASSLSSEKLFF
>many|NA|TRBJ1-3|TRBV10-1|16
TGCGCCAGCAGTGTTCTTCCGGGACAAGCGCGAAACACCATATATTTT
CASSVLPGQARNTIYF
>few|NA|TRBJ2-5|TRBV19|13
TGTGCCAGTAGGCCTAGCGCCCAAGAGACCCAGTACTTC
CASRPSAQETQYF
>many|TRBD2|TRBJ2-2|TRBV3-1|16
TGTGCCAGCAGCCCTCTGGGACTAGCTGACACCGGGGAGCTGTTTTTT
CASSPLGLADTGELFF
>many|NA|TRBJ2-7|TRBV6-7|13
TGTGCCAGCAGTTACAGCGGGTCGAGGGGAGAGTACTTC
CASSYSGSRGEYF
>many|TRBD2|TRBJ2-2|TRBV20-1|19
TGCAGTGCTAGATCCCCCCAGGGTAGCGGGGGGACCAACACCGGGGAGCTGTTTTTT
CSARSPQGSGGTNTGELFF
>NA|TRBD2|TRBJ2-2|TRBV7-6|18
TGTGCCAGCAGCTTAAACCCGGGGGGGCCCTTCTTGACCGGGGAGCTGTTTTTT
CASSLNPGGPFLTGELFF
>many|TRBD1|TRBJ2-1|TRBV24-1|18
TGTGCCACCAGTGATTTGAAAGGTCGACAGGGGGGAGTTGATGAGCAGTTCTTC
CATSDLKGRQGGVDEQFF
>many|TRBD1|TRBJ1-1|TRBV20-1|13
TGCAGTGCTAGGGGACAGCCGAACACTGAAGCTTTCTTT
CSARGQPNTEAFF
>medium-sized|NA|TRBJ2-3|TRBV5-1|14
TGCGCCAGCAGCTTGGCCCCTAACACATATACGCAGTATTTT
CASSLAPNTYTQYF
>many|TRBD2|TRBJ2-5|TRBV7-2|19
TGTGCCAGCAGCCCCCGCCCCGGGACTAGCGGGGGGGGAAGGGAGACCCAGTACTTC
CASSPRPGTSGGGRETQYF
>many|NA|TRBJ1-2|TRBV3-1|13
TGTGCCAGCAGCCCGGGCGGGAGATTTGGCTACACCTTC
CASSPGGRFGYTF
>NA|NA|TRBJ2-3|TRBV6-1|15
TGTGTCAGCAGTGAAGCGCCCGGGGACACAGATACGCAGTATTTT
CVSSEAPGDTDTQYF
>many|NA|TRBJ1-6|TRBV3-1|14
TGTGCCAGCAGCCAAGTAGGTGCGAGTTCACCCCTCCACTTT
CASSQVGASSPLHF
>many|NA|TRBJ2-4|TRBV24-1|11
TGTGCCACCAGTGTAGGCGACCTCTGCGACTTC
CATSVGDLCDF
>many|NA|TRBJ2-3|TRBV5-1|15
TGCGCCAGCAGCCAAGACAGCCATAGCACAGATACGCAGTATTTT
CASSQDSHSTDTQYF
>once|NA|TRBJ2-7|TRBV28|15
TGTGCCAGAAGTTCCGGTGGAACTGTTCCCTACGAGCAGTACTTC
CARSSGGTVPYEQYF
>many|TRBD2|TRBJ2-3|TRBV20-1|16
TGCAGTGCTAGTCAGTCTAGCGGGGGGGACACAGATACGCAGTATTTT
CSASQSSGGDTDTQYF
>NA|TRBD2|TRBJ2-1|TRBV5-1|15
TGCGCCAGCAGCTTGAGTCCTAGCGGAAACAATGAGCAGTTCTTC
CASSLSPSGNNEQFF
>NA|NA|TRBJ2-7|TRBV19|14
TGTGCCAGTAGTATTCGGGTAGCCGAGTACGAGCAGTACTTC
CASSIRVAEYEQYF
>many|TRBD2|TRBJ2-5|TRBV14|16
TGTGCCAGCAGCCAGGGACTAGCGTCCGGGGCAGAGACCCAGTACTTC
CASSQGLASGAETQYF
>few|NA|TRBJ2-1|TRBV7-2|13
TGTGCCAGCAGCCAAAGTGGGTACAATGAGCAGTTCTTC
CASSQSGYNEQFF
>many|NA|TRBJ2-6|TRBV19|17
TGTGCCAGTAGTATAGATTCGAGGCCCTTTGGGGCCAACGTCCTGACTTTC
CASSIDSRPFGANVLTF
>medium-sized|NA|TRBJ2-7|TRBV5-1|13
TGCGCCAGCAGCTTTGAGGGTTGGGACGAGCAGTACTTC
CASSFEGWDEQYF